This entry features one TCR beta chain sequence. Its cognate antigen is unknown. The sample is drawn from a study of cytomegalovirus exposure and HLA in healthy donors. The overall study: Unique TCRs from HLA-typed donors, around 79 million of them, were held in an early data release.

The PCR was carried out with 60 Vbeta primers and 13 Jbeta primers. The method was immunoSEQ multiplex PCR; TCRdb's version includes in-frame clones alone and lacks a portion of them. The sample carries approximately 170,000 clones, 60% to 85% recorded once. The CDR3 is 13 amino acids. Germline V gene data show CDR1 as SQVTM and CDR2 as ANQGSEA. Broader study findings: In a later analysis, productive TCRs from donors in an Asian-associated ancestry cluster reportedly carried fewer N-insertions than the cohort mean. Analysis performed later found about 17,000 TCR beta sequences associated with HLA alleles at 0.05 false discovery rate.

Material: PBMCs. The TCR originated in a woman aged 40 to 50 in good health and CMV-seropositive. The gene calls are TRBV29-1 and TRBJ1-2; possibly TRBD1 for D (6 bases). CDR3 DNA sequence: TGCGGGAGTACCGGGACAAACGACTATGGCTACACCTTC. This sequence encodes CGSTGTNDYGYTF. The full variable domain, its missing parts supplied by reference TRBV29-1 and TRBJ1-2, is SAVISQKPSRDICQRGTSLTIQCQVDSQVTMMFWYRQQPGQSLTLIATANQGSEATYESGFVIDKFPISRPNLTFSTLTVSNMSPEDSSIYLCGSTGTNDYGYTFGSGTRLTVV.